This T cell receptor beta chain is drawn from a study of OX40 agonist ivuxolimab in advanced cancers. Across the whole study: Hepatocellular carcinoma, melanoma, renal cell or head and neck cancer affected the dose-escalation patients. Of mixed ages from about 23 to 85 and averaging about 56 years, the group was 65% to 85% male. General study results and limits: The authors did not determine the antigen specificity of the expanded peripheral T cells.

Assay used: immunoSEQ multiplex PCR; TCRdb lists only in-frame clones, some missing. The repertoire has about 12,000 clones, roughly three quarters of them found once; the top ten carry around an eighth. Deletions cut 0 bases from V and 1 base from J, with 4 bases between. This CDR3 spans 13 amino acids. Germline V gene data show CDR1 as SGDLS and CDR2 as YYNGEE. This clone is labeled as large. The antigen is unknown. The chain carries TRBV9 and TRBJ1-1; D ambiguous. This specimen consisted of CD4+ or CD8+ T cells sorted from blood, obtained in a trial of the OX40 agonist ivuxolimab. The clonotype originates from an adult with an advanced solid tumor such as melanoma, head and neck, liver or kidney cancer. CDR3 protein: CASSVDWNTEAFF. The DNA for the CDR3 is TGTGCCAGCAGCGTAGACTGGAACACTGAAGCTTTCTTT.